This T cell receptor beta chain was observed in a study of coeliac disease (dated by TCRdb to between 2021 and 2022). Study-level background: Coeliac patients were categorised as having newly diagnosed active disease, refractory coeliac disease type I, or disease controlled by a gluten-free diet. High-resolution HLA typing was unavailable, so biased TRBV7-2 usage was queried as a proof of principle. Next-generation sequencing of rearranged TRB and TRG CDR3 regions was used on small intestinal lymphocyte fractions taken from coeliac and non-coeliac patients. The study was aimed at characterising TR repertoires of small intestinal T cells in active, refractory type I and gluten-free-diet-treated coeliac disease. Of the approximately 30 patients in the full study, 22 had coeliac disease confirmed by serology and 8 were controls with non-small intestinal disorders. TRB sequencing worked for samples from under 30 subjects, and these included roughly 25 paired bulk unsorted intraepithelial and lamina propria cell samples.

What the research found in general, with its limitations: High-purity fractions were not obtained when intraepithelial cells were separated from lamina propria cells, so cross-contamination between compartments was possible. For the most part, TRB repertoires were private, with most amino acid sequences found in only one sample, and V-gene usage showed no significant difference across disease groups. The approach was considered by the authors to be unsuitable for unbiased detection of gliadin-specific T cells, as gliadin-specific T cells are scarce and rarely shared between patients. Published gliadin-specific TRB sequences appeared in about 50% of the 18 coeliac lamina propria samples but only 1 of 6 controls. Compared with controls, active coeliac intraepithelial and lamina propria samples had TRB and TRG repertoires of lower clonality, which suggests that diverse T cells were recruited.

As concerns this clone: The antigen it recognizes is unknown. Base qualities are missing; no much larger clone stands one base away.

Per the germline V gene, SNHLY is the CDR1 and FYNNEI is the CDR2. The cysteine opens and the phenylalanine closes a CDR3 of 15 amino acids. Left in the record is the CDR3 DNA by itself, 45 bases read in frame from the first base. V is cut back by 4 bases and J by 5 bases, with 9 bases in the junction unmatched. The protocol used for the library was the immunoSEQ multiplex PCR assay. In a multiplexed PCR, the TR loci were amplified; reverse primers were designed against J gene segments, whereas forward primers were designed against V gene segments. Amplified CDR3 regions were sequenced on the Illumina HiSeq System. Turning to the authors' computational methods: A nearest-neighbour algorithm merged closely related reads to remove PCR and sequencing errors and collapse data into unique sequences. Two measures summarised the repertoires: clonality, and T cell density, defined as TR molecules per amount of genomic DNA input. CDR3 amino acid sequences present in at least 80% of unsorted samples were defined as public TRs, and these public TRs were then tested for differential abundance between coeliac and control samples. Every lamina propria sample was searched for matches to a list of more than 200 published gliadin-specific TRB sequences. Differences in clonality and density between disease groups were tested by Kruskal-Wallis tests, followed by Dunn post-tests. TCRdb took over this immuneACCESS table, retaining in-frame rearrangements with V and J assigned. Such tables are incomplete; in checked studies, under half of the missing clones stem from an unresolved V gene, and the remainder is unexplained. The V and J calls and clone size come from that table; D and trimming were worked out from the DNA. Present in this sample are roughly 6,700 clones, 62% of which were seen just once. The ten largest clonotypes hold about 20% of the sample.

Cells were frozen in aliquots of around 500,000 in DMSO/FBS in liquid nitrogen, and a single aliquot from each fraction was used for sequencing. Every one of the 30 patients in the study had endoscopy and a small intestinal biopsy. Lamina propria cells were released by collagenase digestion of the biopsy tissue remaining after intraepithelial cell isolation. The Qiagen DNeasy blood extraction kit was used to extract genomic DNA from the frozen unsorted cell fractions. The origin of this receptor is a man aged 60 to 75 with celiac disease on a gluten-free diet. The chain is made from TRBV2 and TRBJ2-5; 8 central bases correspond to TRBD2. The sequenced sample was lymphocytes from the gut lamina propria. The intended sense of this specimen's cell subset or site label: lamina propria cell (LPC) fraction of small intestinal biopsy. The DNA is as follows: TGTGCCAGCAGTGGGACTAGCCGGGGGGCTGAGACCCAGTACTTC. This sequence encodes CASSGTSRGAETQYF. Extended through the reference TRBV2 and TRBJ2-5 proteins, this CDR3 yields the full variable domain: EPEVTQTPSHQVTQMGQEVILRCVPISNHLYFYWYRQILGQKVEFLVSFYNNEISEKSEIFDDQFSVERPDGSNFTLKIRSTKLEDSAMYFCASSGTSRGAETQYFGPGTRLLVL.